One sample yielded the 14 T cell receptor beta chains listed below, sequenced in a study of shared clonotypes between healthy human individuals. Assay used: immunoSEQ multiplex PCR; TCRdb lists only in-frame clones, some missing. This table has around 1 million clones, approximately 80% appearing once. The sequenced sample was memory CD4+ T cells sorted from blood. Subset reported: CD45RA-negative fraction. The source is a man aged 18 to 30 in good health.

This clone was counted many times. Other nucleotide sequences in the sample specify the same CDR3. In DNA form, the CDR3 reads TGTGCCAGTAGGCGACAGGGATCGAAATCCGGGGAGCTGTTTTTT. It specifies CASRRQGSKSGELFF. V gene TRBV19 combines with J gene TRBJ2-2; 7 nucleotides match TRBD1. The CDR3 loop spans 15 amino acids. Germline V gene data show CDR1 as LNHDA and CDR2 as SQIVND (reference sequence). Unmatched junction bases numbered 10, after V lost 6 bases and J lost 6 bases.

The chain uses TRBV4-1 and TRBJ1-5; D is possibly TRBD1 (6 bases). With 2 bases removed from V and 4 bases from J, the gap between germline ends came to 12 bases. The germline V gene encodes CDR1 MGHRA and CDR2 YSYEKL. The CDR3 runs to 15 residues. The CDR3 is CASSQPDRTNQPQHF. The CDR3 DNA sequence: TGCGCCAGCAGCCAACCCGACAGGACGAATCAGCCCCAGCATTTT.

V usage is TRBV5-4 and J usage is TRBJ2-3; D is unclear. This CDR3 region has 15 residues. The V end lost 0 bases, the J end lost 0 bases, and 8 bases lay between the germline ends. Germline CDR1 SGHNT, CDR2 YYREEE (reference sequence). CDR3: CASSLDQTSTDTQYF. The CDR3 DNA sequence: TGTGCCAGCAGCTTGGACCAGACTAGCACAGATACGCAGTATTTT.

Comments on this clone: This may be a read error, as it is one base from a much larger clone. In DNA, the CDR3 is TGTGCCAGCAGCTTTACCTACGAGCAGTACTTC. This encodes CASSFTYEQYF. V gene TRBV7-9 combines with J gene TRBJ2-7; D gene uncertain. Germline CDR1 is SEHNR and CDR2 is FQNEAQ (reference sequence). The CDR3 consists of 11 residues. V gave up 3 bases and J gave up 2 bases, with 2 bases separating them.

V and J are TRBV11-2 and TRBJ1-5, with 8 bases lining up with TRBD1. V shed 1 base and J 6 bases; nucleotides not matched to a gene: 2. This CDR3 has 14 residues. The germline gives CDR1 SGHAT, CDR2 FQNNGV. This CDR3 is CASSLGQGSQPQHF. The CDR3 nucleotides read TGTGCCAGCAGCTTAGGACAGGGGAGTCAGCCCCAGCATTTT. The full variable domain, in which reference TRBV11-2 and TRBJ1-5 provide the parts outside the CDR3, is EAGVAQSPRYKIIEKRQSVAFWCNPISGHATLYWYQQILGQGPKLLIQFQNNGVVDDSQLPKDRFSAERLKGVDSTLKIQPAKLEDSAVYLCASSLGQGSQPQHFGDGTRLSIL.

J is TRBJ2-3 and V is TRBV5-6; 9 bases agree with TRBD2. The trim removed 0 bases at V and 3 bases at J, leaving 5 bases unmatched. Germline V lookup: CDR1 SGHDT, CDR2 YYEEEE. The CDR3 consists of 16 residues. The CDR3: CASSLVSSGETDTQYF. The CDR3 DNA is TGTGCCAGCAGCTTGGTTTCTAGCGGGGAAACAGATACGCAGTATTTT.

The chain carries TRBV7-3 and TRBJ2-1; D unclear. Trimming removed 2 bases from V and 5 bases from J, with 10 bases in between. The CDR3 is 14 amino acids. CDR1 is SGHTA and CDR2 is FQGTGA in the germline V gene. This CDR3 reads CASSLAADNNEQFF. Written as DNA, the CDR3 is TGTGCCAGCAGCTTAGCGGCAGACAACAATGAGCAGTTCTTC.

This clone was detected a few times. The J gene is TRBJ2-7, the V gene TRBV5-5; the D is unclear. The CDR3 contains 15 residues. The V end was cut by 0 bases, the J end by 0 bases, with 10 bases between. Germline V CDR1 and CDR2: SGHKS, YYEKEE (reference sequence). CDR3 bases: TGTGCCAGCAGCTTGGTAGGCCCTCTCTCCTACGAGCAGTACTTC. It specifies CASSLVGPLSYEQYF. The whole variable domain, filled in from reference TRBV5-5 and TRBJ2-7, reads DAGVTQSPTHLIKTRGQQVTLRCSPISGHKSVSWYQQVLGQGPQFIFQYYEKEERGRGNFPDRFSARQFPNYSSELNVNALLLGDSALYLCASSLVGPLSYEQYFGPGTRLTVT.

On this clone: A junction end diverges from the germline sequence, so it may reflect a read error. J is TRBJ2-2 and V is TRBV7-7; TRBD1 agrees at 8 bases. The V gene's germline CDR1 is SSHAT and CDR2 FNYEAQ (reference sequence). The CDR3 totals 17 residues. The CDR3 loop is CASSLAGGTGNTGELFF. Here the CDR3 DNA reads TGTGCTAGCAGCTTAGCAGGCGGGACAGGGAACACCGGGGAGCTGTTTTTT.

The chain employs TRBV11-2 and TRBJ2-1; D is unclear. Germline-derived CDR1 and CDR2 are SGHAT and FQNNGV. This CDR3 is 13 amino acids long. The germline V and J ends were trimmed by 2 bases and 4 bases, with 6 bases remaining between them. CDR3 protein: CASSLPGYNEQFF. The CDR3 DNA reads as TGTGCCAGCAGCTTACCGGGTTACAATGAGCAGTTCTTC.

The chain uses TRBV7-2 and TRBJ2-1; D not certain. Germline CDR1 and CDR2: SGHTA and FQGNSA. CDR3 length equals 12 residues. V shed 5 bases and J shed 9 bases, with 11 bases lying between them. CDR3 loop: CASSPLRREQFF. CDR3 nucleotide sequence: TGTGCCAGCAGCCCCCTTAGGCGTGAGCAGTTCTTC.

This rearrangement joins TRBV2 to TRBJ1-6, with D uncertain. CDR1 is SNHLY and CDR2 is FYNNEI in the germline V gene. Trimming pared 0 bases from V and 7 bases from J, leaving 7 bases between. The CDR3 is made up of 14 amino acids. Here the CDR3 reads CASSEASGNSPLHF. The CDR3 nucleotides read TGTGCCAGCAGTGAAGCTAGCGGGAATTCACCCCTCCACTTT.

The chain couples TRBV6-5 to TRBJ2-6, with D unclear. Trimming took off 6 bases at V and 1 base at J, with 4 bases between the two ends. The CDR3 is 13 amino acids. Germline V gene data show CDR1 as MNHEY and CDR2 as SVGAGI. The CDR3 here is CASRQSGANVLTF. Here the CDR3 DNA reads TGTGCCAGCAGGCAGTCTGGGGCCAACGTCCTGACTTTC.

The V and J genes are TRBV10-2 and TRBJ1-1, with a tentative D call TRBD1 (5 bases). V gave up 4 bases and J gave up 0 bases, with 12 bases separating them. The CDR3 contains 15 residues. Germline values: CDR1 WSHSY, CDR2 SAAADI. CDR3 sequence reads: CASSVSGRVNTEAFF. CDR3 bases: TGCGCCAGCAGTGTATCGGGCAGGGTGAACACTGAAGCTTTCTTT.